The clone carrying this TCR beta chain was counted ten times or more. The use of previously described methods and listed TCR primers produced the bulk TCR libraries. TCRdb analysed the PCR reads with MiXCR anew, one entry per CDR3 protein. The table lists tens of thousands of distinct CDR3 sequences, about 23% of them singletons. This sample is part of a study of molecular identifiers for immune sequencing clone quantification. Germline assignment: CDR1 MNHEY and CDR2 SVGAGI. The CDR3 sequence is 15 residues long. Losses at the gene ends were 3 bases for V and 4 bases for J; bases not matched to a gene: 5. Libraries of naive CD8 cells were prepared from roughly 18,000 to 920,000 sorted cells using 10%, 30% or 50% RNA. The sorting of naive CD8 T cells used the CD8+CD4-CCR7+CD45RA+ phenotype.

The specimen was naive CD8+ T cells from blood, with Jurkat cell RNA spiked in. Described subset: FACS-sorted CD8+CD4-CCR7+CD45RA+ naive T cells. This receptor was obtained from a human donor in good health. Some libraries in this study had Jurkat cell RNA spiked in. The rearrangement links TRBV6-5 to TRBJ2-3; TRBD2 aligns across 9 bases. The CDR3 spells CASSYGTSPPDTQYF. The CDR3 DNA reads TGTGCCAGCAGTTATGGGACTAGCCCCCCAGATACGCAGTATTTT.